This entry lists 15 T cell receptor beta chains sequenced from one sample in a study of cytomegalovirus exposure and HLA in healthy donors. PCR primers comprised 60 Vbeta and 13 Jbeta primers. Assay used: immunoSEQ multiplex PCR; TCRdb lists only in-frame clones, some missing. The sample yields 110,000 to 150,000 clones, 65% to 80% seen once. The sequencing input was PBMCs. Receptors were obtained from a male donor in good health and CMV-seropositive.

The rearrangement joins TRBV6-5 to TRBJ2-3; perhaps TRBD1 as D (6 bases). With 4 bases removed from V and 8 bases from J, the gap between germline ends came to 19 bases. This CDR3 region has 15 residues. Germline V lookup: CDR1 MNHEY, CDR2 SVGAGI. CDR3 in amino acids: CASSSPSRGRGTQYF. CDR3 sequence (DNA): TGTGCCAGCAGTTCCCCAAGCAGGGGCCGCGGTACGCAGTATTTT.

The genes are TRBV7-2 and TRBJ1-6; TRBD1 might be the D (6 bases). Germline V gene lookup returns CDR1 SGHTA and CDR2 FQGNSA. The CDR3 is made up of 15 amino acids. V was trimmed by 1 base and J by 9 bases, leaving 13 bases between them. For the CDR3, the DNA is TGTGCCAGCAGCTTAGGCCGGACAGCCGGTTCACCCCTCCACTTT. Translation gives CASSLGRTAGSPLHF.

This clone has more than one count but fewer than ten. The V call is TRBV30, the J call TRBJ2-1; 7 positions agree with TRBD2. V shed 2 bases, J shed 5 bases, and the junction held 6 bases outside the gene matches. Looked up from germline, CDR1 is GTSNPN and CDR2 is SVGIG (reference sequence). The CDR3 is 14 amino acids. Here the CDR3 reads CAWSPGLEDNEQFF. The CDR3 DNA reads TGTGCCTGGAGTCCAGGACTAGAGGACAATGAGCAGTTCTTC. Full variable domain (missing parts from reference TRBV30 and TRBJ2-1): SQTIHQWPATLVQPVGSPLSLECTVEGTSNPNLYWYRQAAGRGLQLLFYSVGIGQISSEVPQNLSASRPQDRQFILSSKKLLLSDSGFYLCAWSPGLEDNEQFFGPGTRLTVL.

The chain employs TRBV5-1 and TRBJ2-7; the D gene is possibly TRBD1 (5 bases). V lost 2 bases, J lost 5 bases, and 11 bases lay in between. Germline values: CDR1 SGHRS, CDR2 YFSETQ. The CDR3 runs to 13 residues. The DNA for the CDR3 is TGCGCCAGCAGCTTCGGCTCGGACAACGAGCAGTACTTC. Encoded protein: CASSFGSDNEQYF.

This clone was seen once. The gene calls are TRBV2 and TRBJ2-1; 7 bases align to TRBD1. Germline CDR1 reads SNHLY; CDR2 reads FYNNEI. CDR3 length: 13 amino acids. V was pared by 9 bases and J by 6 bases, with 8 bases of the junction left unmatched. The CDR3 DNA is TGTGCCAGATCCGGGACAGACCTCAATGAGCAGTTCTTC. It translates to CARSGTDLNEQFF.

The V and J genes are TRBV4-1 and TRBJ2-5; no clear D gene. TRBJ2-7 explains the end of the DNA better; the J call may be wrong. The CDR3 length is 14 residues. Germline values: CDR1 MGHRA, CDR2 YSYEKL. CDR3 sequence (DNA): TGCGCCAGCAGCCAAGATATGACACTGGGCGAGCAGTACTTC. Amino acids: CASSQDMTLGEQYF.

This chain connects TRBV5-5 to TRBJ1-2; 8 bases line up with TRBD1. J was trimmed by 4 bases and V by 3 bases; bases with no gene match: 14. CDR1 and CDR2 from the germline V gene are SGHKS and YYEKEE (reference sequence). The CDR3 contains 17 residues. Here the CDR3 reads CASSYERGGQGFYGYTF. The CDR3 bases are TGTGCCAGCAGCTACGAACGAGGAGGACAGGGTTTCTATGGCTACACCTTC.

The V and J genes are TRBV4-3 and TRBJ2-7; 11 positions agree with TRBD1. Germline lookup yields CDR1 LGHNA and CDR2 YSLEER. V was pared by 1 base and J by 5 bases, with 4 bases of the junction left unmatched. The CDR3 is 15 residues long. Here the CDR3 DNA reads TGCGCCAGCAGCCAAGTTTGGGACAGGGGGGACGAGCAGTACTTC. Translation gives CASSQVWDRGDEQYF.

This clone is a singleton in its sample. Because it lacks the conserved phenylalanine or tryptophan at the end, this CDR3 is likely a read error. This chain links TRBV7-6 with TRBJ2-6; no clear D gene. This CDR3 contains 14 residues. Germline V gene sequence: CDR1 SGHVS, CDR2 FNYEAQ. V was clipped by 2 bases and J by 2 bases, with 4 bases between them. CDR3 sequence: CASSLNPGANVLTS. DNA for the CDR3: TGTGCCAGCAGCTTAAATCCTGGGGCCAACGTCCTGACTTCC.

The V and J genes are TRBV19 and TRBJ2-3, with TRBD1 as a possible D gene (5 bases). The length of the CDR3 is 15 residues. V shed 8 bases and J shed 4 bases, with 19 bases lying between them. Germline CDR1 reads LNHDA; CDR2 reads SQIVND (reference sequence). This CDR3 reads CASAAGHGPPDTQYF. CDR3 DNA sequence: TGTGCCAGTGCCGCAGGGCATGGACCCCCAGATACGCAGTATTTT.

The chain carries TRBV9 and TRBJ2-3; D is possibly TRBD1 (5 bases). This CDR3 comprises 14 residues. V was clipped by 5 bases and J by 6 bases, with 16 bases between them. The germline V gene has CDR1 SGDLS and CDR2 YYNGEE. CDR3 region: CASSGAFGSDTQYF. The CDR3 nucleotides are TGTGCCAGCAGTGGGGCTTTTGGTTCGGATACGCAGTATTTT.

This clone was detected only a few times. The chain recombines TRBV10-3 with TRBJ1-1; D unresolved. V was pared by 0 bases and J by 0 bases, with 8 bases between. Germline V CDR1 and CDR2: ENHRY, SYGVKD. This CDR3 spans 15 amino acids. The CDR3 loop is CAISESRIMNTEAFF. Written as DNA, the CDR3 is TGTGCCATCAGTGAGTCGAGAATTATGAACACTGAAGCTTTCTTT.

There are a few counts of this clone. The genes are TRBV6-5 and TRBJ2-1; D not resolved. Germline lookup yields CDR1 MNHEY and CDR2 SVGAGI. CDR3 length equals 15 residues. With 3 bases removed from V and 2 bases from J, the gap between germline ends came to 11 bases. The CDR3 DNA reads as TGTGCCAGCAGTTATCGTCTAGATACCTACAATGAGCAGTTCTTC. Protein sequence: CASSYRLDTYNEQFF.

CDR3 DNA sequence: TGTGCCAGCAGCCCATTGACAGGGGATGATAACTATGGCTACACCTTC. This sequence encodes CASSPLTGDDNYGYTF. The chain joins TRBV9 to TRBJ1-2; 8 positions agree with TRBD1. The CDR3 contains 16 residues. Germline V gene sequence: CDR1 SGDLS, CDR2 YYNGEE. The trim removed 4 bases at V and 1 base at J, leaving 9 bases unmatched.

In this sample, this clone turned up a few times. The chain couples TRBV9 to TRBJ2-3; no firm D call. V was clipped by 0 bases and J by 2 bases, with 13 bases between them. Germline loops: CDR1 SGDLS, CDR2 YYNGEE. The CDR3 has 16 amino acids. The CDR3 coding sequence is TGTGCCAGCAGCGTAGGTGTCTTCCCCCTCACAGATACGCAGTATTTT. Amino acids: CASSVGVFPLTDTQYF.